In its sample, the clone carrying this T cell receptor (beta chain) was seen once. These data come from a study of T cells after posttransplantation cyclophosphamide. Control samples came 1 year after myeloablative marrow transplants with methotrexate plus calcineurin inhibitor. Sequencing was performed with immunoSEQ multiplex PCR; in TCRdb, only in-frame clones are kept and a portion is missing. The table has 15,000 to 20,000 clones, around 85% seen once. CDR1 is MDHEN and CDR2 is SYDVKM in the germline V gene. Trimming pared 5 bases from V and 4 bases from J, leaving 26 bases between. The CDR3 is 19 amino acids.

The chain carries TRBV28 and TRBJ2-2; TRBD2 is a possible D gene (7 bases). The sequence was collected from a female patient aged 18 to 29 who received an allogeneic stem cell transplant from an unrelated donor, was CMV-positive, and had acute and chronic GVHD. The graft donor may have contributed some T cells. The sample was PBMCs, taken after allogeneic stem cell transplant with calcineurin inhibitor and methotrexate. CDR3 amino acids: CASSNWGGRGGTFTGELFF. CDR3 DNA sequence: TGTGCCAGCAGTAACTGGGGGGGGCGCGGCGGGACCTTCACCGGGGAGCTGTTTTTT. Based on the CDR3 plus reference TRBV28 and TRBJ2-2, the full variable domain is DVKVTQSSRYLVKRTGEKVFLECVQDMDHENMFWYRQDPGLGLRLIYFSYDVKMKEKGDIPEGYSVSREKKERFSLILESASTNQTSMYLCASSNWGGRGGTFTGELFFGEGSRLTVL.